The sequence of this TCR beta chain was determined in a study of T cell responses to AZD1222 COVID-19 vaccine. Concerning this clone itself: The antigen remains unidentified.

Study results and caveats: Spike regions recognized by vaccine-associated CD4 TCRs spanned the protein, led by 160-218 and 743-854.

Germline lookup yields CDR1 SGHTA and CDR2 FQGNSA. With 7 bases clipped from V and 7 bases from J, the junction kept 7 bases outside the gene matches. The CDR3 contains 12 residues. The repertoire was sequenced with immunoSEQ multiplex PCR; TCRdb's copy has only in-frame clones and lacks some. Of roughly 130,000 clones listed, 88% were seen once; the top ten hold about 8.3%. The chain employs TRBV7-2 and TRBJ2-7, with 7 bases lining up with TRBD1. The clonotype comes from an adult in good health. The specimen was peripheral blood, collected on day 0 of AZD1222 vaccination. The DNA for the CDR3 is TGTGCCAGCAAGGGGGCTGGGTGGGAGCAGTACTTC. It codes for CASKGAGWEQYF. Full variable domain (outside the CDR3, taken from reference TRBV7-2 and TRBJ2-7): GAGVSQSPSNKVTEKGKDVELRCDPISGHTALYWYRQSLGQGLEFLIYFQGNSAPDKSGLPSDRFSAERTGGSVSTLTIQRTQQEDSAVYLCASKGAGWEQYFGPGTRLTVT.